This TCR beta chain was retrieved from a study of blood T cell repertoires in COVID-19. The germline CDR1 and CDR2 sequences are MNHEY and SVGEGT. The CDR3 is 14 amino acids. Trimming left V 5 bases short and J 1 base short, with 11 bases between. Using immunoSEQ multiplex PCR, the repertoire was profiled, and TCRdb retains in-frame clones only, with some absent. Of some 120,000 clones listed, more than 70% were seen once; the top ten hold around 5.6%. The clonotype comes from a man aged 80 or over with active or convalescent COVID-19. This sequence joins TRBV6-2 or TRBV6-3 and TRBJ1-1; TRBD1 might be the D (5 bases). The sequencing input was peripheral blood. The CDR3 is CASSARQTNTEAFF. For the CDR3, the DNA is TGTGCCAGCAGTGCCCGACAGACGAACACTGAAGCTTTCTTT.